These 6 T cell receptor beta chains originate from one sample sequenced in a study of beta chain features in type 1 diabetes. Reverse transcribing all isolated RNA meant expressed TCRB transcripts were sequenced. Sequencing used immunoSEQ multiplex PCR; TCRdb keeps in-frame clones, though not all of them. The sample consists of hundreds of thousands of clones, 15% to 20% of them appearing once. The sample taken for sequencing was naive CD4+ T cells from blood. All receptors come from a young woman in good health.

The rearrangement links TRBV10-3 to TRBJ1-1; the match to TRBD1 covers 8 bases. The CDR3 runs 13 residues. The junction had 2 bases not matched to a gene; V was cut back by 8 bases and J by 0 bases. Germline lookup yields CDR1 ENHRY and CDR2 SYGVKD. The CDR3 spells CAIRTGLNTEAFF. CDR3 bases: TGTGCCATCCGGACAGGGCTGAACACTGAAGCTTTCTTT.

This clone was observed a few times. V is TRBV14 and J is TRBJ2-7; 7 bases agree with TRBD2. The CDR3 totals 14 residues. The ends lost 5 bases at V and 3 bases at J; junction bases unmatched: 7. CDR1 is SGHDN, CDR2 FVKESK, per germline. The CDR3 sequence is CASSTGGEGYEQYF. CDR3 nucleotides: TGTGCCAGCAGCACCGGCGGGGAGGGCTACGAGCAGTACTTC.

This sequence joins TRBV28 and TRBJ2-3; 14 nucleotides agree with TRBD2. This CDR3 comprises 16 residues. Germline trimming cut 6 bases from V and 4 bases from J; bases unmatched to any gene: 6. Germline V gene lookup returns CDR1 MDHEN and CDR2 SYDVKM. CDR3 amino acids: CASSPTSGRVPDTQYF. The CDR3 nucleotides read TGTGCCAGCAGCCCGACTAGCGGGAGGGTCCCAGATACGCAGTATTTT. The variable domain in full, completed from reference TRBV28 and TRBJ2-3, reads DVKVTQSSRYLVKRTGEKVFLECVQDMDHENMFWYRQDPGLGLRLIYFSYDVKMKEKGDIPEGYSVSREKKERFSLILESASTNQTSMYLCASSPTSGRVPDTQYFGPGTRLTVL.

The V gene is TRBV7-2, the J gene TRBJ2-1; 7 nucleotides line up with TRBD2. The CDR3 runs 16 residues. The J segment lost 6 bases and the V segment lost 2 bases, leaving 10 bases of the junction unmatched. From germline, CDR1 is SGHTA and CDR2 FQGNSA. The CDR3 spells CASSLSGAGVGNEQFF. The CDR3 DNA is TGTGCCAGCAGCTTATCGGGCGCGGGAGTAGGCAATGAGCAGTTCTTC.

V gene TRBV7-9 combines with J gene TRBJ2-7, with 10 bases aligning to TRBD1. The trim removed 4 bases at V and 4 bases at J, leaving 7 bases unmatched. Germline values: CDR1 SEHNR, CDR2 FQNEAQ (reference sequence). The CDR3 is 15 amino acids. For the CDR3, the DNA is TGTGCCAGCAGCTCGGGACAGGGGCTAAAGTACGAGCAGTACTTC. It codes for CASSSGQGLKYEQYF. The full variable domain, with the rest looked up from reference TRBV7-9 and TRBJ2-7, is DTGVSQNPRHKITKRGQNVTFRCDPISEHNRLYWYRQTLGQGPEFLTYFQNEAQLEKSRLLSDRFSAERPKGSFSTLEIQRTEQGDSAMYLCASSSGQGLKYEQYFGPGTRLTVT.

This clone was seen at least ten times. CDR3 coding DNA: TGTGCCAGCAGCCCCGCACCGGGACCCCTCAATGAGCAGTTCTTC. The encoded protein is CASSPAPGPLNEQFF. The rearrangement joins TRBV7-9 to TRBJ2-1, with D perhaps matching TRBD1 or TRBD2 (5 bases each). Germline V gives CDR1 SEHNR, CDR2 FQNEAQ (reference sequence). The CDR3 length is 15 residues. V gave up 5 bases and J gave up 6 bases, with 17 bases separating them.